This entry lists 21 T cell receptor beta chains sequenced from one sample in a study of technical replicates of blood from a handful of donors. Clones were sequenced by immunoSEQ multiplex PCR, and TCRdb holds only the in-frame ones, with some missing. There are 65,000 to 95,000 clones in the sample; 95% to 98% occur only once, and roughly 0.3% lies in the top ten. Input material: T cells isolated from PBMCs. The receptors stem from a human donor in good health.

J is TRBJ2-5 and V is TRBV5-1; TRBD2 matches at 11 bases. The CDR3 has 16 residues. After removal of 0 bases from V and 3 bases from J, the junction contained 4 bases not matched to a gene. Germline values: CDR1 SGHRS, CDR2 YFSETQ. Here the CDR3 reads CASSLAPLAGEETQYF. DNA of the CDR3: TGCGCCAGCAGCTTGGCTCCACTAGCGGGAGAAGAGACCCAGTACTTC.

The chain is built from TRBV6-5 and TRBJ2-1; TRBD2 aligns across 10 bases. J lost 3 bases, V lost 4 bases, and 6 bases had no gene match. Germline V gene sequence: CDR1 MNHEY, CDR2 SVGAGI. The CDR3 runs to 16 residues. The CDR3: CASSFGRTSGYNEQFF. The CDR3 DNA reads TGTGCCAGCAGTTTCGGTAGGACTAGCGGCTACAATGAGCAGTTCTTC.

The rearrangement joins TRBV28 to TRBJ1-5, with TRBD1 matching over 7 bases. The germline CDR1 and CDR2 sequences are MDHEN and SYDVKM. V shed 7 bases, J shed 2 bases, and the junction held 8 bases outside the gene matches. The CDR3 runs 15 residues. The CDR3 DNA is TGTGCCAGCATCCTCGACAGGGTGGGCAATCAGCCCCAGCATTTT. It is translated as CASILDRVGNQPQHF.

The CDR3 protein is CASSSLQGRQDTQYF. CDR3 in DNA: TGCGCCAGCAGCTCGTTACAGGGACGCCAGGATACGCAGTATTTT. The chain uses TRBV5-1 and TRBJ2-3; the D gene is possibly TRBD1 (6 bases). V lost 3 bases, J lost 6 bases, and 17 bases lay in between. CDR1 and CDR2 (germline): SGHRS, YFSETQ. CDR3 length: 15 amino acids.

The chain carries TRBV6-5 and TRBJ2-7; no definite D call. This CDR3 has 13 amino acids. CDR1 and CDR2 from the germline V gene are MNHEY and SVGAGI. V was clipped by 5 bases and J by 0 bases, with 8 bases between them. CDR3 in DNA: TGTGCCAGCAGTACAGCTGGCTCCTACGAGCAGTACTTC. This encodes CASSTAGSYEQYF.

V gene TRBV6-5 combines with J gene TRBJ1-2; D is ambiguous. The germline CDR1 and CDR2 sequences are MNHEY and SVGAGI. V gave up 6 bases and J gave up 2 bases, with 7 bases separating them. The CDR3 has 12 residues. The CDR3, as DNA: TGTGCCAGCAGGGGCCGGAACTATGGCTACACCTTC. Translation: CASRGRNYGYTF.

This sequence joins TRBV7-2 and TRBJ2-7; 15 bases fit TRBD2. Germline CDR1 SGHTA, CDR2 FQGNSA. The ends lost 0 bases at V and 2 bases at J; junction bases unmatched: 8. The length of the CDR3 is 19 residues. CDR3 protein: CASSLAAGLAGGPPYEQYF. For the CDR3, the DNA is TGTGCCAGCAGCTTAGCGGCGGGACTAGCGGGAGGCCCCCCCTACGAGCAGTACTTC.

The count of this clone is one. The CDR3: CASSLGPGVNQPQHF. CDR3 sequence (DNA): TGTGCCAGCAGCTTGGGGCCAGGCGTTAATCAGCCCCAGCATTTT. The chain joins TRBV7-9 to TRBJ1-5; possibly TRBD1 for D (5 bases). The V end lost 3 bases, the J end lost 4 bases, and 13 bases lay between the germline ends. Germline lookup yields CDR1 SEHNR and CDR2 FQNEAQ (reference sequence). The CDR3 is made up of 15 amino acids.

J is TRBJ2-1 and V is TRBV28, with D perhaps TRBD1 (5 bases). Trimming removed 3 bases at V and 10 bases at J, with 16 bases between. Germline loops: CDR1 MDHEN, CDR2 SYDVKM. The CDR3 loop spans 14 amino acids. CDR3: CASSFSRAYREQFF. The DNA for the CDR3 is TGTGCCAGCAGTTTCTCCAGGGCGTACAGGGAGCAGTTCTTC. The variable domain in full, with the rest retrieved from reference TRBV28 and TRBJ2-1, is DVKVTQSSRYLVKRTGEKVFLECVQDMDHENMFWYRQDPGLGLRLIYFSYDVKMKEKGDIPEGYSVSREKKERFSLILESASTNQTSMYLCASSFSRAYREQFFGPGTRLTVL.

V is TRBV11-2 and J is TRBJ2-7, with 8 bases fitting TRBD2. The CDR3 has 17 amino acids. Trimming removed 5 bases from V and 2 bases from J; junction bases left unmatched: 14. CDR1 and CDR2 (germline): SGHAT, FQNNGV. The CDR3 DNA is TGTGCCAGCAGCCTCACCTCGGGACTAGGTAATACCTACGAGCAGTACTTC. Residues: CASSLTSGLGNTYEQYF.

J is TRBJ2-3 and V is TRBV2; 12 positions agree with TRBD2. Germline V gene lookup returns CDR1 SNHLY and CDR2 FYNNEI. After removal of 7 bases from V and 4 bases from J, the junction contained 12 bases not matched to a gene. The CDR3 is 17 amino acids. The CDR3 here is CASTGLAGTTGADTQYF. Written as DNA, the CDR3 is TGTGCCAGCACCGGACTAGCGGGAACGACTGGCGCAGATACGCAGTATTTT.

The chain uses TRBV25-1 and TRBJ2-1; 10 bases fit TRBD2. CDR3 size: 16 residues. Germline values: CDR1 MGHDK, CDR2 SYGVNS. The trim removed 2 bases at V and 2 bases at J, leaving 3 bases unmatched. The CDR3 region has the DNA TGTGCCAGCAGTGAAGGAGCGGGAGGGCCCTACAATGAGCAGTTCTTC. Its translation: CASSEGAGGPYNEQFF. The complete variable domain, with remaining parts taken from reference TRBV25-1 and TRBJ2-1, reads EADIYQTPRYLVIGTGKKITLECSQTMGHDKMYWYQQDPGMELHLIHYSYGVNSTEKGDLSSESTVSRIRTEHFPLTLESARPSHTSQYLCASSEGAGGPYNEQFFGPGTRLTVL.

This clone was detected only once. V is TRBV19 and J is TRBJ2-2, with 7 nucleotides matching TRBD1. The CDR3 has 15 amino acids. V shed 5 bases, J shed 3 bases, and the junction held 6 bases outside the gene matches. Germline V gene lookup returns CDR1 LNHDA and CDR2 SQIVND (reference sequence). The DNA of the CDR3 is TGTGCCAGTAGTGCTATCGACAGGGACACCGGGGAGCTGTTTTTT. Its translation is CASSAIDRDTGELFF.

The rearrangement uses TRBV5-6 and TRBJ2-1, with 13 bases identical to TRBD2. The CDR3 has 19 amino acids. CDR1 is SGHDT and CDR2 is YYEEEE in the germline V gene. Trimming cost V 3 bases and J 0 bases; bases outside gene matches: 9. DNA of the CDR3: TGTGCCAGCAGCTCTCACCCGGGACTAGCGGGACTCTCCTACAATGAGCAGTTCTTC. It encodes CASSSHPGLAGLSYNEQFF.

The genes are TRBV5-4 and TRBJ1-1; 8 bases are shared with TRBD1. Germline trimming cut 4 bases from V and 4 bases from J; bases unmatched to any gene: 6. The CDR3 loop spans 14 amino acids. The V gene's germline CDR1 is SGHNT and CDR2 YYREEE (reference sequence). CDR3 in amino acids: CASSQDRASTEAFF. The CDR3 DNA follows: TGTGCCAGCAGCCAGGACAGGGCTAGCACTGAAGCTTTCTTT.

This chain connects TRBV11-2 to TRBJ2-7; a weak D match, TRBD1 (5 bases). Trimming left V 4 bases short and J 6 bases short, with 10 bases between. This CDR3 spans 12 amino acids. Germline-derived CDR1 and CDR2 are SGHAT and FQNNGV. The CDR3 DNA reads TGTGCCAGCAGCTACCAGGGTTTCGAGCAGTACTTC. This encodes CASSYQGFEQYF.

The CDR3 reads CASSLPSSYEQYF. The CDR3 bases are TGTGCCAGCAGCCTCCCTAGCTCCTACGAGCAGTACTTC. The genes are TRBV28 and TRBJ2-7; D call uncertain. The CDR3 runs 13 residues. The germline CDR1 and CDR2 sequences are MDHEN and SYDVKM. Trimming took off 6 bases at V and 0 bases at J, with 9 bases between the two ends.

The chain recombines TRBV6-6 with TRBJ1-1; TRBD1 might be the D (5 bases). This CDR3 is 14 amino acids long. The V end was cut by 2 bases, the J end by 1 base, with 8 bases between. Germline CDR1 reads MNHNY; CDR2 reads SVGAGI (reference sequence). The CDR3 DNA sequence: TGTGCCAGCAGTTACGTGGGGGGGAACACTGAAGCTTTCTTT. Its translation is CASSYVGGNTEAFF.

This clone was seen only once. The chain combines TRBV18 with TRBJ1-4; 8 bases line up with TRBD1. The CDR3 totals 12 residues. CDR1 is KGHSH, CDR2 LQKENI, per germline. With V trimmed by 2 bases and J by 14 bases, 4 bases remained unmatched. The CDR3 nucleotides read TGTGCCAGCTCACCAGGACAGGGAAGCCTGTTTTTT. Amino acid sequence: CASSPGQGSLFF.

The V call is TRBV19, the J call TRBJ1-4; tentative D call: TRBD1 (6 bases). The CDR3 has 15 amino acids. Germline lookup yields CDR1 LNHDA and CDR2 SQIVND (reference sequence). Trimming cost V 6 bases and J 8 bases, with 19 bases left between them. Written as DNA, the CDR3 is TGTGCCAGTAGCCTAGGGAACTCAGGGGAGGAAAAACTGTTTTTT. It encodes CASSLGNSGEEKLFF. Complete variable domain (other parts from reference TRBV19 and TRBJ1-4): DGGITQSPKYLFRKEGQNVTLSCEQNLNHDAMYWYRQDPGQGLRLIYYSQIVNDFQKGDIAEGYSVSREKKESFPLTVTSAQKNPTAFYLCASSLGNSGEEKLFFGSGTQLSVL.

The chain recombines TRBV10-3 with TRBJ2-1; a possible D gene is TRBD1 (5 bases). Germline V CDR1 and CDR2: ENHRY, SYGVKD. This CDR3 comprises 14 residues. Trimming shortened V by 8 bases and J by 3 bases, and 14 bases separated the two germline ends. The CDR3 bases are TGTGCCATCCAGGAGACAGTGTTCTACAATGAGCAGTTCTTC. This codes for CAIQETVFYNEQFF.